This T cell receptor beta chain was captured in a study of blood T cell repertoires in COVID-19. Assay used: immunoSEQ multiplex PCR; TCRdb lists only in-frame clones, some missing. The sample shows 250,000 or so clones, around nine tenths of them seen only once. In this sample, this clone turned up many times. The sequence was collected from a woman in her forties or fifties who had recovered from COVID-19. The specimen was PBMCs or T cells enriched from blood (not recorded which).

CDR3: CASSHEGDTGELFF. In DNA form, the CDR3 reads TGTGCCAGCAGCCACGAAGGGGACACCGGGGAGCTGTTTTTT. V usage is TRBV25-1 and J usage is TRBJ2-2; possibly TRBD1 for D (5 bases). The CDR3 has 14 amino acids. Trimming stripped 6 bases from V and 3 bases from J, with 11 bases between. Germline V gene sequence: CDR1 MGHDK, CDR2 SYGVNS.